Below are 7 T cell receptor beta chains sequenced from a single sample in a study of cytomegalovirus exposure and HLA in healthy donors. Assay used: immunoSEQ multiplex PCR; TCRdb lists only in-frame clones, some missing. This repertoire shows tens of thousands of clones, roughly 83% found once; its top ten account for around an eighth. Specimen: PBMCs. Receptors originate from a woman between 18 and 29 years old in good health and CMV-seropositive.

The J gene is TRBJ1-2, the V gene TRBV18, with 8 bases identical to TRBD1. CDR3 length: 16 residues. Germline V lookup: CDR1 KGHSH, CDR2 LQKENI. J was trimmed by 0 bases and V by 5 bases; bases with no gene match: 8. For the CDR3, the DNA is TGTGCCAGCTCATCAGGACAGGGCCAGGCTAACTATGGCTACACCTTC. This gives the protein CASSSGQGQANYGYTF.

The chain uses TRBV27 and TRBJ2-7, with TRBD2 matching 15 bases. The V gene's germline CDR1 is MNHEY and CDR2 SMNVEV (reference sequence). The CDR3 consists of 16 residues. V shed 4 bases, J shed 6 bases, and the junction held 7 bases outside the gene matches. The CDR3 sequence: CASSSGLAGGSFEQYF. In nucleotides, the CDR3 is TGTGCCAGCAGTTCGGGACTAGCGGGGGGTTCGTTCGAGCAGTACTTC.

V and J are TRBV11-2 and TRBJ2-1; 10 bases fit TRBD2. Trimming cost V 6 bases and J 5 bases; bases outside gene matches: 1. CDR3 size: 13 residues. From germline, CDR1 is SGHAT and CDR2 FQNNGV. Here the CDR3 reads CASRLAGNNEQFF. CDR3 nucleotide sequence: TGTGCCAGCAGACTAGCGGGGAACAATGAGCAGTTCTTC.

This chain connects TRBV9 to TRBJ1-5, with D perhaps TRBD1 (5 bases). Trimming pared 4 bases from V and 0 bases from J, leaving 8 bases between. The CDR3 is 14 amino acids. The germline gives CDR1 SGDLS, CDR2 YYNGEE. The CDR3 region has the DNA TGTGCCAGCAGCCGGCAGGGTAGCAATCAGCCCCAGCATTTT. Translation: CASSRQGSNQPQHF.

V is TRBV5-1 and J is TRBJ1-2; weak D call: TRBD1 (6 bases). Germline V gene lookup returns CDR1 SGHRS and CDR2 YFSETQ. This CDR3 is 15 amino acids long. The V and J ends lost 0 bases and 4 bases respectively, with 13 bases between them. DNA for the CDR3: TGCGCCAGCAGCTTGGAGGGGGAATTTGGCTATGGCTACACCTTC. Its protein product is CASSLEGEFGYGYTF. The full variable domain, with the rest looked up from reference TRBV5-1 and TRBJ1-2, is KAGVTQTPRYLIKTRGQQVTLSCSPISGHRSVSWYQQTPGQGLQFLFEYFSETQRNKGNFPGRFSGRQFSNSRSEMNVSTLELGDSALYLCASSLEGEFGYGYTFGSGTRLTVV.

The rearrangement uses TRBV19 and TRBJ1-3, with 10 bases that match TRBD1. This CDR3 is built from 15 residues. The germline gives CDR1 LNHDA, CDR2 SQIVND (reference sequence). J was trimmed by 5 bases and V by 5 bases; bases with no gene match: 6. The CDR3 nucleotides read TGTGCCAGTAGTCCCCGGACAGGGGGTAGAAACACCATATATTTT. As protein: CASSPRTGGRNTIYF.

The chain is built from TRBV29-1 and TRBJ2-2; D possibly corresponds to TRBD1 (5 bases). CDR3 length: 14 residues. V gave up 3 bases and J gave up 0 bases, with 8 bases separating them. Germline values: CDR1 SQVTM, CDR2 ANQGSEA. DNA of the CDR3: TGCAGCGTTGACTTCAGGGCGAACACCGGGGAGCTGTTTTTT. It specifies CSVDFRANTGELFF.